These T cell receptor beta chains were read from a single sample in a study of shared clonotypes between healthy human individuals. Data came from immunoSEQ multiplex PCR; TCRdb stores just in-frame clones and leaves some out. The table has millions of clones, 93% seen once; the top ten hold about 0.39%. The sequencing sample was made of naive CD4+ T cells from PBMCs. The receptors originated from a man aged 18 to 29 in good health. Some clones in this sample may be carry-over from other donors' samples. Both conserved end residues are part of each CDR3. D genes are given only for firm matches. Size is stated for part of the rows, as once, few or many counts, or as a class when the clone is expanded.

j_call | v_call | clone_size | d_call | cdr3_aa | cdr3_nt
TRBJ2-5 | TRBV11-3 | NA | TRBD1 | CASSLGPDRDETQYF | TGTGCCAGCAGCTTAGGACCCGACAGGGACGAGACCCAGTACTTC
TRBJ2-7 | TRBV7-2 | NA | TRBD1 | CASSPRQGSYEQYF | TGTGCCAGCAGCCCGCGACAGGGCTCCTACGAGCAGTACTTC
TRBJ1-3 | TRBV7-8 | NA | NA | CASSLAGQAGNTIYF | TGTGCCAGCAGCTTAGCGGGGCAGGCTGGAAACACCATATATTTT
TRBJ1-1 | TRBV5-1 | NA | NA | CASSPGRGNTEAFF | TGCGCCAGCAGCCCCGGAAGGGGGAACACTGAAGCTTTCTTT
TRBJ2-3 | TRBV9 | NA | TRBD2 | CASSVSSGTSGTDTQYF | TGTGCCAGCAGCGTATCGTCCGGGACTAGCGGCACAGATACGCAGTATTTT
TRBJ2-3 | TRBV25-1 | NA | NA | CASSRGATDTQYF | TGTGCCAGCAGTCGAGGGGCCACAGATACGCAGTATTTT
TRBJ2-7 | TRBV10-1 | NA | NA | CASSASRAFGYEQYF | TGCGCCAGCAGTGCCTCCAGGGCTTTCGGCTACGAGCAGTACTTC
TRBJ2-7 | TRBV4-1 | NA | TRBD1 | CASSQGQGAEQYF | TGCGCCAGCAGCCAGGGACAGGGCGCCGAGCAGTACTTC
TRBJ2-5 | TRBV27 | NA | TRBD1 | CASRSDRTTQETQYF | TGTGCCAGCAGGTCGGACAGGACGACCCAAGAGACCCAGTACTTC
TRBJ2-7 | TRBV5-1 | NA | TRBD2 | CASRSGTSVSYEQYF | TGCGCCAGCAGATCGGGGACTAGCGTATCCTACGAGCAGTACTTC
TRBJ1-2 | TRBV5-1 | NA | NA | CASSFSAVDGYTF | TGCGCCAGCAGCTTCTCGGCAGTTGATGGCTACACCTTC
TRBJ1-5 | TRBV19 | few | NA | CASRERASNQPQHF | TGTGCCAGTAGGGAGAGGGCAAGCAATCAGCCCCAGCATTTT
TRBJ2-1 | TRBV29-1 | NA | NA | CSARGAGSDEQFF | TGCAGCGCCCGGGGGGCAGGATCGGATGAGCAGTTCTTC
TRBJ2-1 | TRBV7-9 | NA | NA | CASSLAAGVDEQFF | TGTGCCAGCAGCTTAGCGGCAGGGGTCGATGAGCAGTTCTTC
TRBJ1-4 | TRBV28 | NA | NA | CASSLDKKKLFF | TGTGCCAGCAGTCTCGACAAGAAAAAACTGTTTTTT
TRBJ1-2 | TRBV7-9 | NA | NA | CASSLGAHRLDYGYTF | TGTGCCAGCAGCTTAGGGGCCCACCGTCTGGACTATGGCTACACCTTC
TRBJ2-7 | TRBV21-1 | NA | NA | CASSKPTWYEQYF | TGTGCCAGCAGCAAGCCGACATGGTACGAGCAGTACTTC
TRBJ2-1 | TRBV9 | once | TRBD2 | CASSAVGTSGINEQFF | TGTGCCAGCAGCGCGGTAGGGACTAGCGGGATAAATGAGCAGTTCTTC
TRBJ2-5 | TRBV28 | once | NA | CASSPPGRLETQYF | TGTGCCAGCAGCCCCCCAGGACGTCTAGAGACCCAGTACTTC
TRBJ2-3 | TRBV5-4 | once | NA | CASSLAGLRGVLGDTQYF | TGTGCCAGCAGCTTGGCAGGGTTGAGGGGCGTCCTAGGAGATACGCAGTATTTT
TRBJ1-1 | TRBV7-9 | NA | TRBD1 | CASSLETGPTEAFF | TGTGCCAGCAGCTTAGAGACAGGGCCCACTGAAGCTTTCTTT
TRBJ2-1 | TRBV18 | NA | TRBD2 | CASSLRTSGSSSYNEQFF | TGTGCCAGCTCACTTCGGACTAGCGGGAGCAGCTCCTACAATGAGCAGTTCTTC
TRBJ2-5 | TRBV4-2 | NA | NA | CASSPLKATIGRETQYF | TGTGCCAGCAGCCCACTTAAGGCCACAATTGGGCGAGAGACCCAGTACTTC
TRBJ1-5 | TRBV7-9 | NA | NA | CASSLGTYNQPQHF | TGTGCCAGCAGCTTAGGGACCTACAATCAGCCCCAGCATTTT
TRBJ1-1 | TRBV5-4 | NA | NA | CASSFSPTLNTEAFF | TGTGCCAGCAGCTTTAGTCCGACCTTGAACACTGAAGCTTTCTTT
TRBJ2-5 | TRBV7-8 | NA | TRBD2 | CASSLRRLAGQETQYF | TGTGCCAGCAGCCTCCGCCGACTAGCGGGACAAGAGACCCAGTACTTC
TRBJ1-5 | TRBV18 | NA | NA | CASRRDRPYSNQPQHF | TGTGCCAGCCGGCGAGATAGACCTTATAGCAATCAGCCCCAGCATTTT
TRBJ2-3 | TRBV9 | NA | TRBD2 | CASSVFSSGRGDTQYF | TGTGCCAGCAGCGTGTTTTCTAGCGGGAGGGGGGACACGCAGTATTTT
TRBJ1-1 | TRBV30 | NA | TRBD1 | CAWSFDRGPEAFF | TGTGCCTGGAGTTTCGACAGGGGCCCTGAAGCTTTCTTT
TRBJ1-2 | TRBV2 | NA | NA | CASSGSPGQIYGYTF | TGTGCCAGCAGTGGTAGCCCAGGGCAGATCTATGGCTACACCTTC
TRBJ2-1 | TRBV9 | NA | NA | CASSPLPSYNEQFF | TGTGCCAGCAGCCCTCTCCCCTCCTACAATGAGCAGTTCTTC
TRBJ2-7 | TRBV5-4 | NA | TRBD2 | CASSLAGRYEQYF | TGTGCCAGCAGCTTAGCGGGGCGCTACGAGCAGTACTTC
TRBJ1-5 | TRBV28 | NA | NA | CASSLKGIYQPQHF | TGTGCCAGCAGTTTGAAAGGGATTTATCAGCCCCAGCATTTT
TRBJ2-7 | TRBV11-1 | NA | NA | CASSLTRGLVQYF | TGTGCCAGCAGCTTAACCCGAGGGTTGGTGCAGTACTTC
TRBJ1-5 | TRBV5-1 | NA | TRBD1 | CASSLQGGGQPQHF | TGCGCCAGCAGCTTGCAGGGGGGTGGACAGCCCCAGCATTTT
TRBJ1-1 | TRBV4-3 | NA | NA | CASSQDFGVNTEAFF | TGCGCCAGCAGCCAAGATTTTGGGGTAAACACTGAAGCTTTCTTT
TRBJ2-5 | TRBV2 | NA | TRBD1 | CASDTGGLRETQYF | TGTGCCAGTGACACAGGGGGCTTACGGGAGACCCAGTACTTC
TRBJ2-7 | TRBV5-1 | NA | TRBD1 | CASSLVTRGSYEQYF | TGCGCCAGCAGCTTGGTAACCAGGGGGTCCTACGAGCAGTACTTC
TRBJ2-7 | TRBV5-6 | NA | TRBD1 | CASRRPGQGAKEQYF | TGTGCCAGCAGACGCCCGGGACAGGGGGCGAAAGAGCAGTACTTC
TRBJ1-3 | TRBV28 | NA | TRBD1 | CASRGQKKTGNTIYF | TGTGCCAGTCGGGGACAGAAGAAAACTGGAAACACCATATATTTT
TRBJ2-2 | TRBV18 | NA | NA | CASSGPGGAGELFF | TGTGCCAGCTCAGGGCCCGGCGGGGCCGGGGAGCTGTTTTTT
TRBJ1-6 | TRBV11-2 | NA | NA | CASGRQVDSPLHF | TGTGCCAGCGGTAGACAGGTCGATTCACCCCTCCACTTT
TRBJ2-1 | TRBV4-2 | NA | NA | CASSLGGDRAYNEQFF | TGTGCCAGCAGCCTTGGAGGGGACAGAGCCTACAATGAGCAGTTCTTC
TRBJ2-1 | TRBV4-1 | NA | NA | CASSQDGLAASYNEQFF | TGCGCCAGCAGCCAAGACGGCTTAGCGGCTTCCTACAATGAGCAGTTCTTC
TRBJ1-1 | TRBV5-1 | NA | NA | CASSLARPANTEAFF | TGCGCCAGCAGCTTGGCCCGGCCGGCGAACACTGAAGCTTTCTTT
TRBJ2-7 | TRBV6-1 | NA | TRBD2 | CACRTSGRPYEQYF | TGTGCCTGTAGGACTAGCGGGAGGCCCTACGAGCAGTACTTC
TRBJ1-2 | TRBV28 | NA | NA | CASSLVRGAGGYTF | TGTGCCAGCAGTTTGGTCCGAGGAGCCGGAGGCTACACCTTC